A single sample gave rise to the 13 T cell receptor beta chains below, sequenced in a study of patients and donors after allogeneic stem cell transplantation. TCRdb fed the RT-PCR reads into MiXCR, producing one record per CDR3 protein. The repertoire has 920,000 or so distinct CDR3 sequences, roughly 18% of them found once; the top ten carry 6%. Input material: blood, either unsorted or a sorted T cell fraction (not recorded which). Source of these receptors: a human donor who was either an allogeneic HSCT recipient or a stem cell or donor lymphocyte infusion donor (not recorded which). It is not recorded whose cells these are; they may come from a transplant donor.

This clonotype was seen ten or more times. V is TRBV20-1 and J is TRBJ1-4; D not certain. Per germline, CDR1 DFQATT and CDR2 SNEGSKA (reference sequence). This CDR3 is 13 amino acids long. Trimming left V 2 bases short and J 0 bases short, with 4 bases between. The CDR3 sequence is CSARRATNEKLFF. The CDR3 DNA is TGCAGTGCTAGACGGGCAACTAATGAAAAACTGTTTTTT.

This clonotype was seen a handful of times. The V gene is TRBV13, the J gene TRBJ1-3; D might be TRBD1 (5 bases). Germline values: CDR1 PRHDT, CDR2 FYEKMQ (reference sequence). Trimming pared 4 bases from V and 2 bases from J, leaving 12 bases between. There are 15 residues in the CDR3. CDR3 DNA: TGTGCCAGCAGCTCCCTTGGGGACCCTGGAAACACCATATATTTT. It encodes CASSSLGDPGNTIYF.

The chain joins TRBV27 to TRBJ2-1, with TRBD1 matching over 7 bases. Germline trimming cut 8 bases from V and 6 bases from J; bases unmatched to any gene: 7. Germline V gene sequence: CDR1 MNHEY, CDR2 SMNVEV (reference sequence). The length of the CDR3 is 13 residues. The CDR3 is CASGGTESNEQFF. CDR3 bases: TGTGCCAGCGGTGGGACAGAAAGCAATGAGCAGTTCTTC.

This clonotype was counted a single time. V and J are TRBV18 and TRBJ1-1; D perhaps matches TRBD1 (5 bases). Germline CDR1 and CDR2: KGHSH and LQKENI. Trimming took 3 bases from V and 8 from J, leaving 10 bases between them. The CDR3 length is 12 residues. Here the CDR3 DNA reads TGTGCCAGCTCACCCAGGGCCCCGGAAGCTTTCTTT. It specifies CASSPRAPEAFF. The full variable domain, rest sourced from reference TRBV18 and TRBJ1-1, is NAGVMQNPRHLVRRRGQEARLRCSPMKGHSHVYWYRQLPEEGLKFMVYLQKENIIDESGMPKERFSAEFPKEGPSILRIQQVVRGDSAAYFCASSPRAPEAFFGQGTRLTVV.

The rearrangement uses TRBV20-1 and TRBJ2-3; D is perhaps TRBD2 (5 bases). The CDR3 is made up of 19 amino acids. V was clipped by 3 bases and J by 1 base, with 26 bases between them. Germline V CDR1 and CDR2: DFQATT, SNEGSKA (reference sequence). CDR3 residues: CSARRRGLVSLGGTDTQYF. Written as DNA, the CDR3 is TGCAGTGCTAGGAGACGCGGACTCGTTTCTCTCGGGGGCACAGATACGCAGTATTTT.

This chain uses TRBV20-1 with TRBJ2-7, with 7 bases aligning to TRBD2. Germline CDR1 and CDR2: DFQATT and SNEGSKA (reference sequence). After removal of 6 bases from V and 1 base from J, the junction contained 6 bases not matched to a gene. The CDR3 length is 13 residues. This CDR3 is CSAWVGGSYEQYF. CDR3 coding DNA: TGCAGTGCCTGGGTGGGGGGGTCCTACGAGCAGTACTTC.

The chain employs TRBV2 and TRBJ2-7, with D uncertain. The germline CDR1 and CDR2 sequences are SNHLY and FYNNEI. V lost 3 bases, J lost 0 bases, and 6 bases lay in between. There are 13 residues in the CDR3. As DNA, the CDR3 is TGTGCCAGCAGTGAGACTCACTCCTACGAGCAGTACTTC. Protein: CASSETHSYEQYF. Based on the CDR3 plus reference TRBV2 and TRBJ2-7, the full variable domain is EPEVTQTPSHQVTQMGQEVILRCVPISNHLYFYWYRQILGQKVEFLVSFYNNEISEKSEIFDDQFSVERPDGSNFTLKIRSTKLEDSAMYFCASSETHSYEQYFGPGTRLTVT.

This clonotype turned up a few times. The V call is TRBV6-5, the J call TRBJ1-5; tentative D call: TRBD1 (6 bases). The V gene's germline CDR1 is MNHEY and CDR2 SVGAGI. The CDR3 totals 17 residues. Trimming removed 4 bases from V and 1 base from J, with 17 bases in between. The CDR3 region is CASSSAGATKSNQPQHF. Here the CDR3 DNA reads TGTGCCAGCAGTTCAGCAGGGGCCACTAAAAGCAATCAGCCCCAGCATTTT.

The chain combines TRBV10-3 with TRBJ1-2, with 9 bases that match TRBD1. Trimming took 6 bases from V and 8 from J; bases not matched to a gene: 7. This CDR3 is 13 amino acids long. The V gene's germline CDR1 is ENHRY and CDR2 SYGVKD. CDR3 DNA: TGTGCCATCAGGCCGGGACAGGGAGTGGGCTACACCTTC. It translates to CAIRPGQGVGYTF.

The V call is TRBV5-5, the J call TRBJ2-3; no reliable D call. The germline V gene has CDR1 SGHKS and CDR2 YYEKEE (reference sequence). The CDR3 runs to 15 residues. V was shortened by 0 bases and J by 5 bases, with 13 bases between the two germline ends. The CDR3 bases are TGTGCCAGCAGCTTGGAGGTTATTTACCAAGATACGCAGTATTTT. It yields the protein CASSLEVIYQDTQYF. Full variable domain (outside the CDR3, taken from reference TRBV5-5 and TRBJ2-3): DAGVTQSPTHLIKTRGQQVTLRCSPISGHKSVSWYQQVLGQGPQFIFQYYEKEERGRGNFPDRFSARQFPNYSSELNVNALLLGDSALYLCASSLEVIYQDTQYFGPGTRLTVL.

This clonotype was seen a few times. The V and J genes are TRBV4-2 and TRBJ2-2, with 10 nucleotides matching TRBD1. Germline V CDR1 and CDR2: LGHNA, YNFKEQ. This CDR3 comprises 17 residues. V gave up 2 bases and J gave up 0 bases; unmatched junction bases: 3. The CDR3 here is CASSQSGQGANTGELFF. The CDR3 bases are TGTGCCAGCAGCCAATCCGGACAGGGGGCGAACACCGGGGAGCTGTTTTTT.

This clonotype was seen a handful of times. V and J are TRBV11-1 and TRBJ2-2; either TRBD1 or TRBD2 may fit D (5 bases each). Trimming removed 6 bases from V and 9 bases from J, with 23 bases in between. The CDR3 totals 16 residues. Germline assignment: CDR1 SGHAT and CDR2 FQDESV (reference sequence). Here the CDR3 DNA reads TGTGCCAGCAGTCCTCAGCGGACATTAATGGGCAGGGAGCTGTTTTTT. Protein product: CASSPQRTLMGRELFF.

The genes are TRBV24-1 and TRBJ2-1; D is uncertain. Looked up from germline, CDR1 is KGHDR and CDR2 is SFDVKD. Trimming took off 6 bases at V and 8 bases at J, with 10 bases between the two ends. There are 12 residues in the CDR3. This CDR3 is CATSSPAHEQFF. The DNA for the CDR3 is TGTGCCACCAGTTCCCCAGCCCATGAGCAGTTCTTC.